These 32 T cell receptor beta chains were all obtained from the same sample, sequenced in a study of T-cell reconstitution after alpha-beta-depleted transplantation in children. Molecular barcoding with unique molecular identifiers was used for the TCRbeta library. MiXCR was run by TCRdb on the PCR reads, yielding one entry per CDR3 protein. The sample lists about 900,000 distinct CDR3 sequences; about 30% were seen once. The starting material was PBMCs, mostly from graft donor cells, obtained 360 days after TCRalphabeta/CD19-depleted stem cell transplant. The receptors stem from a boy under two years old who had a stem cell transplant for SCID, so the T cells may come from the graft donor.

The CDR3 coding sequence is TGTGCCACCAGCAGAGTAGAACCGGCAGATACGCAGTATTTT. Translating it yields CATSRVEPADTQYF. V usage is TRBV15 and J usage is TRBJ2-3; D unclear. Trimming removed 1 base at V and 4 bases at J, with 9 bases between. This CDR3 region has 14 residues. The germline gives CDR1 LNHNV, CDR2 YYDKDF (reference sequence).

The CDR3 DNA reads as TGTGCCAGCTCACCACTCGAAGGGACTAGCGGGAACAATGAGCAGTTCTTC. Residues: CASSPLEGTSGNNEQFF. This sequence joins TRBV18 and TRBJ2-1; TRBD2 matches at 13 bases. This CDR3 comprises 17 residues. From germline, CDR1 is KGHSH and CDR2 LQKENI. Trimming cost V 1 base and J 5 bases; bases outside gene matches: 5.

This clonotype appeared a few times. J is TRBJ2-7 and V is TRBV5-5, with unresolved D. The CDR3 runs 13 residues. Germline assignment: CDR1 SGHKS and CDR2 YYEKEE (reference sequence). V lost 2 bases, J lost 2 bases, and 8 bases lay in between. The chain's CDR3 is CASSFPFTYEQYF. DNA of the CDR3: TGTGCCAGCAGCTTCCCATTTACCTACGAGCAGTACTTC.

The chain carries TRBV20-1 and TRBJ2-7, with 7 positions matching TRBD1. CDR1 is DFQATT and CDR2 is SNEGSKA in the germline V gene (reference sequence). The CDR3 spans 13 residues. V dropped 4 bases and J dropped 2; count of bases not matched to a gene: 5. The CDR3 here is CSATGQVAYEQYF. The CDR3 DNA follows: TGCAGTGCTACAGGACAGGTTGCCTACGAGCAGTACTTC.

This clonotype showed up just a few times. The chain links TRBV9 to TRBJ2-3, with 8 bases that match TRBD2. Germline V gives CDR1 SGDLS, CDR2 YYNGEE. The ends lost 6 bases at V and 3 bases at J; junction bases unmatched: 6. The CDR3 totals 14 residues. The CDR3 sequence: CASNGGASTDTQYF. CDR3 in DNA: TGTGCCAGCAACGGGGGGGCTTCTACAGATACGCAGTATTTT.

The chain carries TRBV20-1 and TRBJ2-7, with 7 bases identical to TRBD2. CDR3 length: 13 amino acids. The V segment lost 6 bases and the J segment 4 bases; nucleotides outside the gene matches: 9. CDR1 and CDR2 (germline): DFQATT, SNEGSKA (reference sequence). Here the CDR3 DNA reads TGCAGTGCCGCCGAAAGAGCGGGGTACGAGCAGTACTTC. This gives the protein CSAAERAGYEQYF.

The chain couples TRBV12-3 or TRBV12-4 to TRBJ2-5; the D is unclear. The CDR3 runs to 14 residues. Trimming pared 3 bases from V and 2 bases from J, leaving 10 bases between. The CDR3 DNA follows: TGTGCCAGCAGTTTTTTTAGTTCACAAGAGACCCAGTACTTC. This gives the protein CASSFFSSQETQYF.

This clonotype was seen a few times. The chain recombines TRBV5-1 with TRBJ2-1; possibly TRBD2 for D (6 bases). The germline V gene encodes CDR1 SGHRS and CDR2 YFSETQ. Trimming stripped 7 bases from V and 4 bases from J, with 15 bases between. The CDR3 spans 14 residues. The CDR3 spells CASYAGLGYNEQFF. In DNA form, the CDR3 reads TGCGCCAGCTACGCGGGACTGGGGTACAATGAGCAGTTCTTC. Combining the CDR3 with reference TRBV5-1 and TRBJ2-1 gives the whole variable domain KAGVTQTPRYLIKTRGQQVTLSCSPISGHRSVSWYQQTPGQGLQFLFEYFSETQRNKGNFPGRFSGRQFSNSRSEMNVSTLELGDSALYLCASYAGLGYNEQFFGPGTRLTVL.

This chain uses TRBV20-1 with TRBJ1-1, with D uncertain. CDR3 length: 11 amino acids. V lost 6 bases and J 2 bases, leaving 7 bases between the germline ends. The germline V gene encodes CDR1 DFQATT and CDR2 SNEGSKA (reference sequence). The CDR3 protein is CSAFRNTEAFF. As DNA, the CDR3 is TGCAGTGCATTTAGAAACACTGAAGCTTTCTTT.

The chain combines TRBV13 with TRBJ2-2; TRBD2 is a possible D gene (6 bases). The CDR3 has 14 amino acids. CDR1 and CDR2 (germline): PRHDT, FYEKMQ (reference sequence). V lost 0 bases to trimming and J lost 7 bases, with 9 bases between them. In nucleotides, the CDR3 is TGTGCCAGCAGCTTAGGACTAGCAAACGGGGAGCTGTTTTTT. Its protein is CASSLGLANGELFF.

The rearrangement joins TRBV11-1 to TRBJ2-6; 9 bases line up with TRBD1. This CDR3 is 18 amino acids long. Per the germline V gene, CDR1 is SGHAT and CDR2 is FQDESV (reference sequence). V shed 3 bases and J 0 bases; nucleotides not matched to a gene: 6. The CDR3 here is CASSFLRDRDSGANVLTF. The CDR3 DNA follows: TGTGCCAGCAGCTTCCTCCGGGACAGGGACTCTGGGGCCAACGTCCTGACTTTC.

This clonotype has a handful of counts. V usage is TRBV6-2 or TRBV6-3 and J usage is TRBJ2-3; D remains ambiguous. This CDR3 has 16 residues. V lost 5 bases and J lost 1, with 16 bases in between. Per germline, CDR1 MNHEY and CDR2 SVGEGT. As DNA, the CDR3 is TGTGCCAGCAGTCCCCTAGAGGCCCTACGCACAGATACGCAGTATTTT. It encodes CASSPLEALRTDTQYF.

The chain uses TRBV28 and TRBJ1-1; 8 nucleotides align to TRBD1. Per the germline V gene, CDR1 is MDHEN and CDR2 is SYDVKM. With 2 bases clipped from V and 3 bases from J, the junction kept 8 bases outside the gene matches. CDR3 size: 16 residues. CDR3 nucleotide sequence: TGTGCCAGCAGTTTAGTGCAGGGGGCAGTTCACACTGAAGCTTTCTTT. It encodes CASSLVQGAVHTEAFF.

There are a few counts of this clonotype. The chain combines TRBV6-5 with TRBJ1-1, with no clear D. Germline-derived CDR1 and CDR2 are MNHEY and SVGAGI. This CDR3 contains 15 residues. V was clipped by 0 bases and J by 3 bases, with 11 bases between them. CDR3: CASSYSKPAYTEAFF. In nucleotides, the CDR3 is TGTGCCAGCAGTTACTCTAAGCCCGCGTACACTGAAGCTTTCTTT.

This clonotype was seen a handful of times. J is TRBJ2-5 and V is TRBV7-9; D gene ambiguous. V was shortened by 5 bases and J by 3 bases, with 10 bases between the two germline ends. Per germline, CDR1 SEHNR and CDR2 FQNEAQ (reference sequence). The length of the CDR3 is 13 residues. In DNA, the CDR3 is TGTGCCAGCAGCAACGGACGTAAAGAGACCCAGTACTTC. Amino acids: CASSNGRKETQYF.

The chain is built from TRBV12-3 or TRBV12-4 and TRBJ1-2; D is perhaps TRBD1 (5 bases). Trimming pared 6 bases from V and 2 bases from J, leaving 16 bases between. The CDR3 spans 15 residues. The CDR3 is CASSLVGGRNYGYTF. In DNA, the CDR3 is TGTGCCAGCAGCCTCGTTGGGGGACGAAACTATGGCTACACCTTC.

V is TRBV7-9 and J is TRBJ1-1; D not certain. Between the trimmed V and J ends, which lost 6 bases and 3 bases, there was a span of 14 bases. The CDR3 is made up of 14 amino acids. Per the germline V gene, CDR1 is SEHNR and CDR2 is FQNEAQ (reference sequence). CDR3 protein: CASRRGLADTEAFF. The CDR3 region has the DNA TGTGCCAGCAGACGAGGACTAGCCGACACTGAAGCTTTCTTT.

V and J are TRBV4-3 and TRBJ2-7; D ambiguous. CDR1 is LGHNA and CDR2 is YSLEER in the germline V gene. The CDR3 spans 17 residues. Trimming stripped 1 base from V and 6 bases from J, with 22 bases between. CDR3 amino acids: CASSQGVTQYIIGEQYF. Here the CDR3 DNA reads TGCGCCAGCAGCCAAGGGGTAACGCAATATATTATAGGCGAGCAGTACTTC.

The chain employs TRBV29-1 and TRBJ2-1; D is possibly TRBD2 (6 bases). Trimming took 7 bases from V and 10 from J, leaving 20 bases between them. CDR3 length: 13 residues. Germline V gene data show CDR1 as SQVTM and CDR2 as ANQGSEA. The CDR3 DNA is TGCAGCGCCACAAGCGGGCGGCTAGGGGAGCAGTTCTTC. Residues: CSATSGRLGEQFF.

This clonotype has more than one count but fewer than ten. The CDR3 is CASSYEGGAYNEQFF. Written as DNA, the CDR3 is TGTGCCAGCAGTTACGAAGGCGGCGCCTACAATGAGCAGTTCTTC. The chain couples TRBV6-2 or TRBV6-3 to TRBJ2-1; D not resolved. The ends were cut back, 2 bases at V and 2 bases at J, with 10 bases in the middle. Germline CDR1 MNHEY, CDR2 SVGEGT. The length of the CDR3 is 15 residues.

The V gene is TRBV6-4, the J gene TRBJ2-2, with TRBD1 matching 10 bases. The V gene end was trimmed by 5 bases and the J gene end by 6 bases; junction bases not matched to a gene: 6. The CDR3 runs 15 residues. CDR1 and CDR2 (germline): MRHNA, SNTAGT. The DNA of the CDR3 is TGTGCCAGCAGTCGACAGGGGGCGAGTCCCGGGGAGCTGTTTTTT. Protein product: CASSRQGASPGELFF.

This clonotype came up a few times. V gene TRBV7-2 combines with J gene TRBJ2-3; perhaps TRBD2 as D (6 bases). The CDR3 sequence is 17 residues long. Germline CDR1 SGHTA, CDR2 FQGNSA. Trimming cost V 3 bases and J 0 bases, with 16 bases left between them. CDR3 loop: CASSFRLVAGSTDTQYF. The CDR3 DNA reads TGTGCCAGCAGCTTTCGACTAGTTGCTGGCAGCACAGATACGCAGTATTTT.

V gene TRBV29-1 combines with J gene TRBJ1-3, with D hard to call. The V gene's germline CDR1 is SQVTM and CDR2 ANQGSEA. V was shortened by 4 bases and J by 0 bases, with 10 bases between the two germline ends. The CDR3 is 14 residues long. DNA for the CDR3: TGCAGCGTTGCCAAAGACCCCTCTGGAAACACCATATATTTT. Its protein is CSVAKDPSGNTIYF.

This clonotype occurred a few times. Just one base apart from a much larger clone, this may be a read error. V and J are TRBV15 and TRBJ1-1; perhaps TRBD1 as D (6 bases). The CDR3 is made up of 13 amino acids. Germline V lookup: CDR1 LNHNV, CDR2 YYDKDF (reference sequence). The V end lost 5 bases, the J end lost 1 base, and 8 bases lay between the germline ends. The CDR3 nucleotides are TGTGCCACCAGCCGGACAGAGAACACTGAAGCTTTCTTT. Translated: CATSRTENTEAFF.

In its sample, this clonotype was seen a few times. V gene TRBV27 combines with J gene TRBJ2-1; tentatively, D is TRBD1 or TRBD2 (5 bases each). Trimming stripped 6 bases from V and 0 bases from J, with 12 bases between. Looked up from germline, CDR1 is MNHEY and CDR2 is SMNVEV (reference sequence). The CDR3 spans 15 residues. The CDR3: CASRLGRSSYNEQFF. The CDR3 nucleotides read TGTGCCAGCAGGCTGGGACGGAGCTCCTACAATGAGCAGTTCTTC.

This chain connects TRBV12-3 or TRBV12-4 to TRBJ1-2, with a weak D call TRBD1 (6 bases). The CDR3 is 14 residues long. V was clipped by 7 bases and J by 8 bases, with 20 bases between them. The CDR3 loop reads CASKLRRGAQGYTF. Written as DNA, the CDR3 is TGTGCCAGCAAACTACGCCGGGGGGCACAAGGCTACACCTTC.

This clonotype was detected only a few times. The rearrangement uses TRBV27 and TRBJ1-2; D is unclear. CDR3 size: 14 residues. CDR1 is MNHEY and CDR2 is SMNVEV in the germline V gene (reference sequence). V was clipped by 5 bases and J by 4 bases, with 14 bases between them. CDR3: CASSPPRGLYGYTF. The CDR3 nucleotides read TGTGCCAGCAGTCCCCCGCGCGGGCTCTATGGCTACACCTTC.

This clonotype showed up just a few times. V is TRBV7-2 and J is TRBJ2-5; tentatively, D is TRBD2 (5 bases). The CDR3 runs 15 residues. Germline assignment: CDR1 SGHTA and CDR2 FQGNSA. V was cut by 1 base and J by 9 bases, with 18 bases left in between. The CDR3, as DNA: TGTGCCAGCAGCTTAGTGGCTAGCACTGGTGGGCCCCAGTACTTC. Amino acid sequence: CASSLVASTGGPQYF.

The chain uses TRBV7-9 and TRBJ2-1; D remains unclear. Trimming pared 2 bases from V and 5 bases from J, leaving 10 bases between. The CDR3 spans 14 residues. The germline gives CDR1 SEHNR, CDR2 FQNEAQ (reference sequence). CDR3 nucleotide sequence: TGTGCCAGCAGCTTATCCGGACCCGACAATGAGCAGTTCTTC. Translating it yields CASSLSGPDNEQFF.

This clonotype was picked up a small number of times. The chain recombines TRBV11-2 with TRBJ2-3, with D perhaps matching TRBD1 (6 bases). CDR1 and CDR2 from the germline V gene are SGHAT and FQNNGV. The CDR3 loop spans 17 amino acids. V gave up 5 bases and J gave up 1 base, with 19 bases separating them. The CDR3 loop reads CASSNQRGKKGTDTQYF. For the CDR3, the DNA is TGTGCCAGCAGCAATCAAAGGGGGAAGAAGGGCACAGATACGCAGTATTTT.

The chain couples TRBV20-1 to TRBJ2-1; TRBD2 matches 14 bases. After removal of 3 bases from V and 9 bases from J, the junction contained 4 bases not matched to a gene. The CDR3 covers 14 residues. Germline CDR1 is DFQATT and CDR2 is SNEGSKA (reference sequence). The CDR3 DNA reads TGCAGTGCTAGGACTAGCGGGGGGGCCGGTGAGCAGTTCTTC. Translating gives CSARTSGGAGEQFF.

This clonotype was counted a few times. This chain connects TRBV6-1 to TRBJ2-1, with D possibly matching TRBD2 (6 bases). The germline gives CDR1 MNHNS, CDR2 SASEGT. CDR3 length: 15 residues. The V and J ends lost 4 bases and 10 bases respectively, with 20 bases between them. CDR3 sequence: CASSVLAGTPMEQFF. For the CDR3, the DNA is TGTGCCAGCAGTGTCCTTGCGGGAACCCCAATGGAGCAGTTCTTC.